The 9 T cell receptor beta chains listed next were all sequenced from one sample in a study of shared T cell receptors in the human thymus (TCRdb year 2021). The library was obtained by the immunoSEQ multiplex PCR assay. Here the immuneACCESS table is served through TCRdb, limited to in-frame sequences with V and J called. Missing clones are a known gap in these copies; in checked studies unresolved V genes cover under half, and the rest lacks a known reason. In this sample the table shows roughly 660,000 clones, roughly 90% of which occur a single time. The ten largest clones add up to approximately 0.011% of the sample. These data were also reused for a study on human thymus T cells.

Sequencing used thymocytes. Receptors were obtained from a boy younger than two with a congenital heart defect. Donor details come from another sample of the same person, matched by shared clones.

V and J are TRBV7-9 and TRBJ2-7, with TRBD2 matching over 11 bases. Per the germline V gene, CDR1 is SEHNR and CDR2 is FQNEAQ (reference sequence). With V trimmed by 6 bases and J by 6 bases, 4 bases remained unmatched. The CDR3 consists of 13 residues. The CDR3 protein is CASRSTSGAEQYF. As DNA, the CDR3 is TGTGCCAGCAGGTCGACTAGCGGGGCCGAGCAGTACTTC.

The CDR3 nucleotides read TGTGCCAGCAGCCAACCCCAGGGGGCTTGGCAGCCCCAGCATTTT. As protein: CASSQPQGAWQPQHF. The chain has TRBV27 and TRBJ1-5; 8 nucleotides agree with TRBD1. The CDR3 is made up of 15 amino acids. The ends lost 6 bases at V and 7 bases at J; junction bases unmatched: 11. CDR1 is MNHEY and CDR2 is SMNVEV in the germline V gene (reference sequence).

The gene calls are TRBV9 and TRBJ1-2, with D unresolved. Germline V gene lookup returns CDR1 SGDLS and CDR2 YYNGEE. This CDR3 is 14 amino acids long. V lost 0 bases and J lost 4, with 10 bases in between. CDR3: CASSVAAPGYGYTF. The CDR3 DNA reads TGTGCCAGCAGCGTAGCCGCTCCGGGCTATGGCTACACCTTC. The full variable domain, completed using reference TRBV9 and TRBJ1-2, is DSGVTQTPKHLITATGQRVTLRCSPRSGDLSVYWYQQSLDQGLQFLIQYYNGEERAKGNILERFSAQQFPDLHSELNLSSLELGDSALYFCASSVAAPGYGYTFGSGTRLTVV.

The genes are TRBV9 and TRBJ2-2, with 7 bases fitting TRBD2. Germline CDR1 and CDR2: SGDLS and YYNGEE. Losses at the gene ends were 0 bases for V and 3 bases for J; bases not matched to a gene: 2. This CDR3 region has 15 residues. CDR3 nucleotides: TGTGCCAGCAGCGTAGGCGGGAGTGACACCGGGGAGCTGTTTTTT. Encoded protein: CASSVGGSDTGELFF.

DNA of the CDR3: TGTGCCAGCAGTTTATCGCTAAAGGGTACGGGCAGGGGAACTGAAGCTTTCTTT. Protein sequence: CASSLSLKGTGRGTEAFF. This chain links TRBV27 with TRBJ1-1, with a weak D call TRBD1 (6 bases). The germline CDR1 and CDR2 sequences are MNHEY and SMNVEV (reference sequence). Trimming took 0 bases from V and 5 from J, leaving 22 bases between them. The CDR3 covers 18 residues.

The V and J genes are TRBV4-1 and TRBJ2-4; D gene uncertain. The CDR3 is 19 amino acids. Germline lookup yields CDR1 MGHRA and CDR2 YSYEKL. Trimming left V 0 bases short and J 0 bases short, with 18 bases between. The CDR3 sequence is CASSQDAVTHFLAKNIQYF. The CDR3, as DNA: TGCGCCAGCAGCCAAGATGCCGTCACGCACTTCCTAGCCAAAAACATTCAGTACTTC.

The rearrangement joins TRBV7-2 to TRBJ2-7; D perhaps matches TRBD2 (5 bases). Trimming cost V 1 base and J 0 bases, with 10 bases left between them. The CDR3 is made up of 15 amino acids. The germline V gene encodes CDR1 SGHTA and CDR2 FQGNSA. CDR3 protein: CASSLGRGLSYEQYF. CDR3 coding DNA: TGTGCCAGCAGCTTAGGGCGCGGGCTCTCCTACGAGCAGTACTTC.

This sequence joins TRBV7-8 and TRBJ1-5; a possible D gene is TRBD1 (5 bases). CDR3 length equals 16 residues. CDR1 SGHVS and CDR2 FQNEAQ come from the germline V gene. V was cut by 4 bases and J by 0 bases, with 13 bases left in between. The CDR3: CASSSGRGHSNQPQHF. In DNA form, the CDR3 reads TGTGCCAGCAGCTCCGGAAGGGGCCATAGCAATCAGCCCCAGCATTTT. Full variable domain (missing parts from reference TRBV7-8 and TRBJ1-5): GAGVSQSPRYKVAKRGQDVALRCDPISGHVSLFWYQQALGQGPEFLTYFQNEAQLDKSGLPSDRFFAERPEGSVSTLKIQRTQQEDSAVYLCASSSGRGHSNQPQHFGDGTRLSIL.

The chain links TRBV6-5 to TRBJ2-1; 8 bases are a match to TRBD1. J gave up 4 bases and V 6 bases, and 8 bases lay outside the gene matches. The germline V gene has CDR1 MNHEY and CDR2 SVGAGI. This CDR3 has 15 amino acids. For the CDR3, the DNA is TGTGCCAGCAGCCGAGGGGGACAGGCGTACAATGAGCAGTTCTTC. The encoded protein is CASSRGGQAYNEQFF.